Below, 24 T cell receptor beta chains from the same sample are listed, as sequenced in a study of response to subunit inactivated influenza vaccine. MiXCR was run by TCRdb on the RT-PCR reads, yielding one entry per CDR3 protein. This repertoire shows about 530,000 distinct CDR3 sequences, 10% to 15% found once; its top ten account for around 12%. The material was PBMCs from blood, obtained 40 to 50 days after vaccination. The source of these receptors is a man aged 50 to 60 who received an inactivated influenza vaccine.

This clonotype was found a few times. The chain recombines TRBV6-1 with TRBJ2-7; TRBD2 matches at 9 bases. The junction had 18 bases not matched to a gene; V was cut back by 6 bases and J by 3 bases. CDR1 and CDR2 (germline): MNHNS, SASEGT. CDR3 length equals 18 residues. For the CDR3, the DNA is TGTGCCAGCAGGTTGGGGGTAGCGGGAGCTTTGGGAATCTACGAGCAGTACTTC. It yields the protein CASRLGVAGALGIYEQYF.

This clonotype was seen a handful of times. The genes are TRBV6-1 and TRBJ2-7; tentative D call: TRBD2 (6 bases). The CDR3 loop spans 13 amino acids. Per the germline V gene, CDR1 is MNHNS and CDR2 is SASEGT. The V end lost 8 bases, the J end lost 3 bases, and 14 bases lay between the germline ends. CDR3 DNA: TGTGCCAGCGGGGGACTGGACTTCTACGAGCAGTACTTC. Amino acid sequence: CASGGLDFYEQYF.

The chain is built from TRBV7-9 and TRBJ2-5, with 7 bases fitting TRBD1. The CDR3 contains 14 residues. The trim removed 4 bases at V and 3 bases at J, leaving 5 bases unmatched. Germline V lookup: CDR1 SEHNR, CDR2 FQNEAQ (reference sequence). The CDR3 bases are TGTGCCAGCAGCTCCGGACAGGCAAAAGAGACCCAGTACTTC. This gives the protein CASSSGQAKETQYF.

This clonotype was counted a few times. The chain recombines TRBV20-1 with TRBJ1-5; possibly TRBD1 for D (5 bases). V lost 3 bases, J lost 5 bases, and 14 bases lay in between. CDR3 length: 14 amino acids. Germline CDR1 is DFQATT and CDR2 is SNEGSKA (reference sequence). CDR3 region: CSASRARADQPQHF. The CDR3 nucleotides read TGCAGTGCTAGTCGGGCCAGGGCCGATCAGCCCCAGCATTTT.

The chain joins TRBV12-3 or TRBV12-4 to TRBJ2-2; D is ambiguous. The germline V and J ends were trimmed by 2 bases and 3 bases, with 10 bases remaining between them. The CDR3 runs to 15 residues. CDR3 residues: CASSLYSPYTGELFF. CDR3 DNA sequence: TGTGCCAGCAGTTTATACTCTCCTTACACCGGGGAGCTGTTTTTT.

A few counts support this clonotype. The V call is TRBV12-3 or TRBV12-4, the J call TRBJ2-4; 11 nucleotides match TRBD2. V lost 5 bases and J lost 0; bases outside the gene matches: 12. CDR3 length: 19 amino acids. This CDR3 is CASSTSGGDPVIAKNIQYF. Here the CDR3 DNA reads TGTGCCAGCAGTACTAGCGGGGGCGACCCCGTCATAGCCAAAAACATTCAGTACTTC.

The gene calls are TRBV12-3 or TRBV12-4 and TRBJ2-4; D is possibly TRBD2 (6 bases). This CDR3 has 17 residues. Trimming took off 0 bases at V and 1 base at J, with 13 bases between the two ends. The CDR3 here is CASSLAGRGRAKNIQYF. CDR3 DNA: TGTGCCAGCAGTTTAGCGGGGCGGGGACGGGCCAAAAACATTCAGTACTTC.

The sample holds a few counts of this clonotype. CDR3 sequence (DNA): TGCAGCGTTCCCGCAGGGGGCGAAGAGACCCAGTACTTC. Protein: CSVPAGGEETQYF. The chain uses TRBV29-1 and TRBJ2-5; 8 bases align to TRBD1. The CDR3 is made up of 13 amino acids. The ends lost 5 bases at V and 3 bases at J; junction bases unmatched: 5. Germline CDR1 and CDR2: SQVTM and ANQGSEA.

This clonotype appeared many times. The gene calls are TRBV10-3 and TRBJ1-6, with D possibly matching TRBD1 (5 bases). Trimming shortened V by 0 bases and J by 9 bases, and 6 bases separated the two germline ends. The CDR3 sequence is 13 residues long. Per germline, CDR1 ENHRY and CDR2 SYGVKD. The CDR3 DNA is TGTGCCATCAGTGAGTCGACAGTTTCACCCCTCCACTTT. It yields the protein CAISESTVSPLHF.

The chain couples TRBV7-8 to TRBJ2-7; unclear D gene. V was trimmed by 4 bases and J by 2 bases, leaving 12 bases between them. There are 14 residues in the CDR3. CDR1 is SGHVS, CDR2 FQNEAQ, per germline. CDR3 DNA sequence: TGTGCCAGCAGCTATTTTGCCAGACCCTACGAGCAGTACTTC. This encodes CASSYFARPYEQYF.

This clonotype was seen a handful of times. The chain recombines TRBV5-1 with TRBJ1-6; D perhaps matches TRBD1 (5 bases). CDR1 is SGHRS, CDR2 YFSETQ, per germline. V gave up 6 bases and J gave up 9 bases, with 19 bases separating them. CDR3 length: 15 amino acids. The CDR3 DNA reads TGCGCCAGCAACCCCGGGCAGGGTACAAGTTCACCCCTCCACTTT. Translating it yields CASNPGQGTSSPLHF.

V gene TRBV3-1 combines with J gene TRBJ1-4; D call uncertain. The V end was cut by 1 base, the J end by 4 bases, with 13 bases between. Germline CDR1 LGHDT, CDR2 YNNKEL (reference sequence). The CDR3 is made up of 16 amino acids. CDR3: CASSQGAGTHNEKLFF. CDR3 bases: TGTGCCAGCAGCCAAGGTGCAGGAACTCATAATGAAAAACTGTTTTTT.

Regarding this clonotype: Because the CDR3's place on the DNA is in doubt, the DNA is left out and the CDR3 is given as listed by TCRdb. The chain links TRBV6-1 to TRBJ2-3; the table's TRBD1 call for D was not verified on the DNA. The CDR3 length is 13 residues, termini included. Per germline, CDR1 MNHNS and CDR2 SASEGT. Here the CDR3 reads CASVAPGTDTQNF.

The chain is built from TRBV27 and TRBJ2-7; 12 bases agree with TRBD2. The CDR3 spans 15 residues. Germline CDR1 is MNHEY and CDR2 is SMNVEV (reference sequence). Trimming took 6 bases from V and 4 from J; bases not matched to a gene: 7. In DNA form, the CDR3 reads TGTGCCAGCAGCCAGACTAGCGGGGGACAGTACGAGCAGTACTTC. Translating gives CASSQTSGGQYEQYF.

This clonotype was counted between two and nine times. The V gene is TRBV12-3 or TRBV12-4, the J gene TRBJ1-2, with TRBD1 matching 9 bases. The trim removed 6 bases at V and 4 bases at J, leaving 9 bases unmatched. This CDR3 contains 15 residues. The CDR3 region is CASRDGTGKFYGYTF. The CDR3 region has the DNA TGTGCCAGCAGAGACGGGACAGGGAAGTTCTATGGCTACACCTTC.

V is TRBV5-5 and J is TRBJ2-7, with D perhaps TRBD2 (5 bases). There are 15 residues in the CDR3. With 1 base removed from V and 1 base from J, the gap between germline ends came to 12 bases. CDR1 is SGHKS, CDR2 YYEKEE, per germline (reference sequence). CDR3 residues: CASSLYGVVSYEQYF. DNA of the CDR3: TGTGCCAGCAGCTTGTACGGGGTGGTGTCCTACGAGCAGTACTTC.

This clonotype was recorded many times. The chain links TRBV29-1 to TRBJ2-7; tentative D call: TRBD2 (5 bases). V lost 2 bases, J lost 0 bases, and 14 bases lay in between. CDR3 length equals 15 residues. Germline V lookup: CDR1 SQVTM, CDR2 ANQGSEA. CDR3 coding DNA: TGCAGCGTTGAATTGTCCGGGGATAGCTCCTACGAGCAGTACTTC. Translation: CSVELSGDSSYEQYF.

This clonotype has more than one count but fewer than ten. The V gene is TRBV5-5, the J gene TRBJ1-2; unclear D gene. This CDR3 contains 14 residues. Between the trimmed V and J ends, which lost 0 bases and 8 bases, there was a span of 14 bases. Per the germline V gene, CDR1 is SGHKS and CDR2 is YYEKEE (reference sequence). CDR3 DNA: TGTGCCAGCAGCTTGGGGTACAGTTCTCGGGGCTACACCTTC. This codes for CASSLGYSSRGYTF.

This clonotype was detected many times. This chain uses TRBV7-2 with TRBJ1-4; weak D call: TRBD1 (6 bases). V lost 3 bases and J lost 7, with 12 bases in between. This CDR3 spans 14 amino acids. CDR1 and CDR2 from the germline V gene are SGHTA and FQGNSA. The CDR3 is CASSLDRPSEKLFF. The CDR3 nucleotides are TGTGCCAGCAGCTTGGACAGACCTTCTGAAAAACTGTTTTTT.

The chain employs TRBV12-3 or TRBV12-4 and TRBJ1-5; TRBD1 matches 8 bases. This CDR3 contains 15 residues. V shed 6 bases and J 6 bases; nucleotides not matched to a gene: 10. Here the CDR3 DNA reads TGTGCCAGCAGATCACCAGGGGGCCTTGTTCAGCCCCAGCATTTT. Translated: CASRSPGGLVQPQHF.

This clonotype was seen only a few times. V usage is TRBV14 and J usage is TRBJ2-7; 8 bases fit TRBD2. The CDR3 spans 13 residues. Unmatched junction bases numbered 7, after V lost 7 bases and J lost 5 bases. Germline CDR1 SGHDN, CDR2 FVKESK. Here the CDR3 reads CASNRAGVNEQYF. In DNA, the CDR3 is TGTGCCAGCAACCGAGCGGGGGTCAACGAGCAGTACTTC.

This clonotype has just a few counts. V and J are TRBV25-1 and TRBJ2-7; unclear D gene. Trimming removed 2 bases from V and 5 bases from J, with 4 bases in between. The CDR3 spans 11 residues. CDR1 is MGHDK and CDR2 is SYGVNS in the germline V gene. DNA for the CDR3: TGTGCCAGCAGTGAAATTCACGAGCAGTACTTC. Encoded protein: CASSEIHEQYF.

V and J are TRBV12-3 or TRBV12-4 and TRBJ2-7; TRBD1 matches at 8 bases. V lost 3 bases and J lost 11; bases outside the gene matches: 6. There are 12 residues in the CDR3. The CDR3, as DNA: TGTGCCAGCAGTTTCGGACAGGGAGTGAAGTACTTC. This translates into CASSFGQGVKYF.

This clonotype was observed a few times. J is TRBJ1-2 and V is TRBV10-3, with D perhaps TRBD1 (5 bases). The germline V and J ends were trimmed by 6 bases and 2 bases, with 13 bases remaining between them. The CDR3 spans 14 residues. The germline gives CDR1 ENHRY, CDR2 SYGVKD. The CDR3 loop is CAISDTGTNYGYTF. The DNA for the CDR3 is TGTGCCATCAGCGACACCGGGACGAACTATGGCTACACCTTC.